Here is one T cell receptor beta chain with its context. Its antigen is not known. A read error may account for a junction end that differs from germline. This sample was included in a study of post-analysis software for immune sequencing data. About the research overall: Both relapsing-remitting and secondary progressive multiple sclerosis featured among the disease courses, as did progressive-relapsing multiple sclerosis. Study outcomes and limitations: F measure showed strong co-clustering of same-batch samples. Comparison of patients with controls showed five TRBV segments more frequent in patients, TRBV5-6, TRBV5-1 and TRBV20-1 among them. For normalized Chao1 diversity, multiple sclerosis patients scored significantly lower than controls did.

This CDR3 is built from 15 residues. CDR1 and CDR2 (germline): DFQATT, SNEGSKA (reference sequence). TCR beta cDNA libraries included unique molecular identifiers. Between about 0.85 and 10 million T cells gave rise to approximately 520,000 cDNA molecules. TCRdb reanalysed the PCR reads using MiXCR and keeps one entry per CDR3 protein. The sample shows around 440,000 distinct CDR3 sequences, 45% of them seen only once. The clonotype was recovered from a girl under 18 with multiple sclerosis. Input material: blood. The V gene is TRBV20-1, the J gene TRBJ2-3; maybe TRBD2 (7 bases). The CDR3 nucleotides read TGCAGTGCTAGAGATGGAGCGGGACACCCAGATGCGCAGTATTTT. The encoded protein is CSARDGAGHPDAQYF.